Included here is one T cell receptor (beta chain) sequence, with context. Its antigen is unidentified. Germline-derived CDR1 and CDR2 are SGHRS and YFSETQ. V lost 2 bases to trimming and J lost 3 bases, with 8 bases between them. The CDR3 runs 13 residues. The sample originates from a study of T-cell memory formation after mild COVID-19. Overall study: In these data, TCR clusters were largely donor specific. Study findings and constraints: Among contracting clones, CD4+ were mainly CM/EM and CD8+ enriched in EMRA. CD4/CD8 balance held among clones contracting day 15 to 85, and later expanders leaned CD4+.

After 5'RACE with constant-segment primers, TCR alpha and TCR beta cDNA libraries carrying sample barcodes and UMIs were obtained. TCRdb fed the 5' RACE reads into MiXCR, producing one record per CDR3 protein. The data contain 200,000 to 250,000 distinct CDR3 sequences, 9.5% to 10% of them singletons. The sample consisted of PBMCs or a T cell subset sorted from them (not recorded which). The chain employs TRBV5-1 and TRBJ1-1; D gene unclear. This TCR derives from a man between 18 and 35 years old who had mild COVID-19 (a few samples of this study predate the infection). Cell type and time point are not known. Here the CDR3 reads CASSFAGYTEAFF. The CDR3 DNA follows: TGCGCCAGCAGCTTCGCGGGTTACACTGAAGCTTTCTTT.